Listed here are 23 T cell receptor beta chains from one sample, sequenced in a study of blood T cell repertoires in COVID-19. Here immunoSEQ multiplex PCR was the method, and the copy in TCRdb shows in-frame clones only, minus some. Of under 110,000 clones in the sample, around 92% are singletons; the top ten hold 5% to 6%. Source material: peripheral blood. The receptors shown here come from a man aged 50 to 60 with active COVID-19.

This clone showed up just a few times. This sequence joins TRBV29-1 and TRBJ1-3; D is unclear. The CDR3 runs to 14 residues. CDR1 is SQVTM, CDR2 ANQGSEA, per germline. Trimming took off 0 bases at V and 0 bases at J, with 6 bases between the two ends. The CDR3 region is CSVEDRVSGNTIYF. Here the CDR3 DNA reads TGCAGCGTTGAAGATCGCGTCTCTGGAAACACCATATATTTT.

This clone was observed once. The gene calls are TRBV30 and TRBJ2-3; 8 bases match TRBD2. Germline CDR1 GTSNPN, CDR2 SVGIG (reference sequence). The V gene end was trimmed by 5 bases and the J gene end by 5 bases; junction bases not matched to a gene: 3. The CDR3 length is 12 residues. This CDR3 reads CAWGLARDTQYF. CDR3 coding DNA: TGTGCCTGGGGACTAGCTCGAGATACGCAGTATTTT.

This sequence joins TRBV19 and TRBJ2-1; maybe TRBD1 (6 bases). The CDR3 contains 15 residues. V was clipped by 0 bases and J by 6 bases, with 12 bases between them. Germline loops: CDR1 LNHDA, CDR2 SQIVND (reference sequence). CDR3 sequence (DNA): TGTGCCAGTAGTATAGAGGGCAGGGACACCAATGAGCAGTTCTTC. Encoded protein: CASSIEGRDTNEQFF. Combining the CDR3 with reference TRBV19 and TRBJ2-1 gives the whole variable domain DGGITQSPKYLFRKEGQNVTLSCEQNLNHDAMYWYRQDPGQGLRLIYYSQIVNDFQKGDIAEGYSVSREKKESFPLTVTSAQKNPTAFYLCASSIEGRDTNEQFFGPGTRLTVL.

This chain uses TRBV3-1 (or the pseudogene TRBV3-2) with TRBJ1-4; D is ambiguous. Germline V gene lookup returns CDR1 LGHDT and CDR2 YNNKEL (reference sequence). The CDR3 is made up of 16 amino acids. Trimming took off 3 bases at V and 7 bases at J, with 18 bases between the two ends. This CDR3 reads CASSQAFLRLSEKLFF. Written as DNA, the CDR3 is TGTGCCAGCAGCCAGGCTTTTTTGAGACTCAGTGAAAAACTGTTTTTT.

The J gene is TRBJ2-7, the V gene TRBV7-9, with TRBD2 matching over 11 bases. This CDR3 contains 15 residues. With V trimmed by 3 bases and J by 0 bases, 1 base remained unmatched. Germline V gives CDR1 SEHNR, CDR2 FQNEAQ (reference sequence). The CDR3 here is CASSFGLAGSYEQYF. CDR3 in DNA: TGTGCCAGCAGCTTTGGACTAGCGGGCTCCTACGAGCAGTACTTC.

CDR3 nucleotides: TGTGCCAGCAGTTTAGCCGCCCAGCCCAGGGGGCGAAGAGAAAAACTGTTTTTT. This translates into CASSLAAQPRGRREKLFF. The V and J genes are TRBV28 and TRBJ1-4, with 8 positions matching TRBD1. The CDR3 consists of 18 residues. The V segment lost 2 bases and the J segment 8 bases; nucleotides outside the gene matches: 16. Germline V gene sequence: CDR1 MDHEN, CDR2 SYDVKM.

This clone has only one observation. The gene calls are TRBV7-9 and TRBJ2-5; D is undetermined. V was cut by 2 bases and J by 1 base, with 8 bases left in between. CDR3 length: 14 amino acids. CDR1 is SEHNR and CDR2 is FQNEAQ in the germline V gene (reference sequence). This CDR3 reads CASSLSASQETQYF. The CDR3 DNA sequence: TGTGCCAGCAGCTTAAGCGCTAGCCAAGAGACCCAGTACTTC.

This clone was seen only a few times. This rearrangement joins TRBV4-1 to TRBJ1-6; TRBD1 is a possible D gene (5 bases). Germline V CDR1 and CDR2: MGHRA, YSYEKL. The CDR3 has 16 amino acids. The ends were cut back, 4 bases at V and 4 bases at J, with 14 bases in the middle. CDR3 coding DNA: TGCGCCAGCAGCCGCGCCTCCGGGGGATATAATTCACCCCTCCACTTT. Protein product: CASSRASGGYNSPLHF.

This sequence joins TRBV5-6 and TRBJ2-7, with 12 bases identical to TRBD2. Germline lookup yields CDR1 SGHDT and CDR2 YYEEEE. The CDR3 sequence is 14 residues long. J gave up 4 bases and V 5 bases, and 4 bases lay outside the gene matches. The CDR3 DNA reads as TGTGCCAGCAGTGGACTAGCGGGACCATACGAGCAGTACTTC. This sequence encodes CASSGLAGPYEQYF.

The V and J genes are TRBV7-2 and TRBJ2-7; 8 nucleotides line up with TRBD2. The germline V gene has CDR1 SGHTA and CDR2 FQGNSA. The V and J ends lost 1 base and 1 base, in that order; junction bases with no gene match: 12. The CDR3 loop spans 18 amino acids. This chain's CDR3 is CASSLGPLGAGGSYEQYF. In DNA, the CDR3 is TGTGCCAGCAGCTTAGGTCCTCTGGGCGCGGGAGGTTCCTACGAGCAGTACTTC.

Concerning this clone: Additional DNA sequences in this sample encode the identical CDR3. This chain links TRBV18 with TRBJ2-1, with TRBD2 identical over 8 bases. The length of the CDR3 is 16 residues. CDR1 is KGHSH, CDR2 LQKENI, per germline. Trimming cost V 1 base and J 4 bases; bases outside gene matches: 6. DNA of the CDR3: TGTGCCAGCTCACCACTGAGCGGGAGTTCTTACAATGAGCAGTTCTTC. Translated: CASSPLSGSSYNEQFF.

J is TRBJ1-2 and V is TRBV24-1, with 8 nucleotides matching TRBD1. Germline CDR1 reads KGHDR; CDR2 reads SFDVKD. CDR3 size: 13 residues. Losses at the gene ends were 6 bases for V and 2 bases for J; bases not matched to a gene: 1. CDR3 in amino acids: CATSRQGNYGYTF. DNA for the CDR3: TGTGCCACCAGTCGACAGGGGAACTATGGCTACACCTTC.

This clone was observed a handful of times. The chain carries TRBV7-9 and TRBJ2-7; D remains ambiguous. V lost 7 bases and J lost 2, with 9 bases in between. CDR1 SEHNR and CDR2 FQNEAQ come from the germline V gene (reference sequence). The CDR3 has 12 amino acids. CDR3 region: CASTAVPYEQYF. The DNA for the CDR3 is TGTGCCAGCACCGCGGTACCCTACGAGCAGTACTTC. The complete variable domain, with remaining parts taken from reference TRBV7-9 and TRBJ2-7, reads DTGVSQNPRHKITKRGQNVTFRCDPISEHNRLYWYRQTLGQGPEFLTYFQNEAQLEKSRLLSDRFSAERPKGSFSTLEIQRTEQGDSAMYLCASTAVPYEQYFGPGTRLTVT.

This chain connects TRBV7-9 to TRBJ2-1, with a weak D call TRBD2 (5 bases). CDR1 is SEHNR and CDR2 is FQNEAQ in the germline V gene (reference sequence). The CDR3 sequence is 13 residues long. The V end lost 10 bases, the J end lost 6 bases, and 16 bases lay between the germline ends. The CDR3 nucleotides read TGTGCCACCCTGTTAGAGGGCGGCAATGAGCAGTTCTTC. As protein: CATLLEGGNEQFF.

The chain combines TRBV5-4 with TRBJ1-5; D might be TRBD1 (5 bases). V gave up 4 bases and J gave up 0 bases, with 11 bases separating them. Germline V gene data show CDR1 as SGHNT and CDR2 as YYREEE (reference sequence). CDR3 size: 15 residues. CDR3 in DNA: TGTGCCAGCAGCGCCGACAGATTTAGCAATCAGCCCCAGCATTTT. It specifies CASSADRFSNQPQHF.

Remarks on this clone: In the same sample, other DNA sequences code for this CDR3. The V and J genes are TRBV5-1 and TRBJ2-5; the match to TRBD2 covers 12 bases. This CDR3 contains 15 residues. V was clipped by 4 bases and J by 2 bases; unmatched bases: 3. Looked up from germline, CDR1 is SGHRS and CDR2 is YFSETQ. The CDR3 DNA follows: TGCGCCAGCAGCCCGGGGACTAGCGGGCAAGAGACCCAGTACTTC. This sequence encodes CASSPGTSGQETQYF.

The chain employs TRBV5-5 and TRBJ2-3, with D uncertain. The V end was cut by 0 bases, the J end by 2 bases, with 4 bases between. Germline V gene sequence: CDR1 SGHKS, CDR2 YYEKEE (reference sequence). The length of the CDR3 is 13 residues. This CDR3 is CASSLAHTDTQYF. The CDR3 region has the DNA TGTGCCAGCAGCTTGGCCCACACAGATACGCAGTATTTT.

This clone was seen a single time. CDR3 loop: CASSPLTAGANTEAFF. The CDR3 DNA reads as TGTGCCAGCTCACCACTTACGGCAGGGGCCAACACTGAAGCTTTCTTT. The rearrangement uses TRBV18 and TRBJ1-1, with D possibly being TRBD1 (6 bases). CDR1 and CDR2 (germline): KGHSH, LQKENI. V was shortened by 1 base and J by 2 bases, with 14 bases between the two germline ends. This CDR3 comprises 16 residues.

This sequence joins TRBV7-9 and TRBJ2-2, with D unclear. CDR1 SEHNR and CDR2 FQNEAQ come from the germline V gene (reference sequence). This CDR3 region has 15 residues. Trimming stripped 5 bases from V and 0 bases from J, with 10 bases between. Here the CDR3 DNA reads TGTGCCAGCAGCACCCGACAAGCGAACACCGGGGAGCTGTTTTTT. Translation gives CASSTRQANTGELFF.

The genes are TRBV6-5 and TRBJ1-5; no definite D call. V was clipped by 7 bases and J by 3 bases, with 13 bases between them. The CDR3 contains 14 residues. Germline V gene lookup returns CDR1 MNHEY and CDR2 SVGAGI. The CDR3 sequence: CASTPRGFNQPQHF. CDR3 nucleotide sequence: TGTGCCAGCACCCCGCGGGGTTTCAATCAGCCCCAGCATTTT.

This sequence joins TRBV5-1 and TRBJ1-1; TRBD1 matches 9 bases. The CDR3 consists of 14 residues. Per the germline V gene, CDR1 is SGHRS and CDR2 is YFSETQ. V shed 3 bases, J shed 5 bases, and the junction held 5 bases outside the gene matches. The CDR3 protein is CASSWGQGGTEAFF. The CDR3 region has the DNA TGCGCCAGCAGCTGGGGACAGGGAGGGACTGAAGCTTTCTTT.

The V gene is TRBV20-1, the J gene TRBJ1-2; 8 bases match TRBD1. Trimming removed 3 bases from V and 4 bases from J; junction bases left unmatched: 10. This CDR3 is 15 amino acids long. Germline V lookup: CDR1 DFQATT, CDR2 SNEGSKA (reference sequence). The CDR3 DNA sequence: TGCAGTGCTAGTTCGGGCGACAGGGGACTCTATGGCTACACCTTC. This codes for CSASSGDRGLYGYTF.

The rearrangement uses TRBV30 and TRBJ2-6; 7 bases fit TRBD2. Per germline, CDR1 GTSNPN and CDR2 SVGIG (reference sequence). The CDR3 length is 14 residues. J gave up 1 base and V 5 bases, and 2 bases lay outside the gene matches. CDR3 protein: CAWGTISGANVLTF. CDR3 nucleotides: TGTGCCTGGGGGACTATATCTGGGGCCAACGTCCTGACTTTC.